A single T cell receptor (beta chain) is shown here with its context. This sample is part of a study of blood T cell repertoires in COVID-19. Trimming pared 1 base from V and 11 bases from J, leaving 17 bases between. The CDR3 length is 15 residues. Germline assignment: CDR1 LNHNV and CDR2 YYDKDF (reference sequence). TCRdb's table, derived via immunoSEQ multiplex PCR, lists solely in-frame clones and lacks some. The sample holds around 300,000 clones, 83% seen once. The receptor's source is a woman aged 50 to 65 who had recovered from COVID-19. Sequencing used peripheral blood. This rearrangement joins TRBV15 to TRBJ1-4, with D possibly matching TRBD1 (5 bases). CDR3 coding DNA: TGTGCCACCAGCAGAGCCCGGGAAGGAGGGGATAAACTGTTTTTT. This encodes CATSRAREGGDKLFF.